The T cell receptor beta chain under discussion was sequenced for a study of cytomegalovirus exposure and HLA in healthy donors. The study ran its PCR with 60 Vbeta and 13 Jbeta primers. Profiled with immunoSEQ multiplex PCR; TCRdb holds only in-frame clones, not every one. The data hold tens of thousands of clones, with 70% to 80% observed a single time. General study results and limits: No immune exposure information besides CMV serostatus was available. The study labeled more than 150 TCR beta chains cytomegalovirus-associated.

This clone was picked up a small number of times. What it binds is unknown. Trimming took off 5 bases at V and 8 bases at J, with 21 bases between the two ends. The CDR3 runs to 15 residues. CDR1 LNHDA and CDR2 SQIVND come from the germline V gene (reference sequence). Source material: PBMCs. The rearrangement links TRBV19 to TRBJ1-1; D is uncertain. This receptor was identified in a woman in her sixties in good health and CMV-seropositive. The chain's CDR3 is CASSQTFSQNREAFF. In nucleotides, the CDR3 is TGTGCCAGTAGTCAAACATTCTCCCAGAACAGAGAAGCTTTCTTT.